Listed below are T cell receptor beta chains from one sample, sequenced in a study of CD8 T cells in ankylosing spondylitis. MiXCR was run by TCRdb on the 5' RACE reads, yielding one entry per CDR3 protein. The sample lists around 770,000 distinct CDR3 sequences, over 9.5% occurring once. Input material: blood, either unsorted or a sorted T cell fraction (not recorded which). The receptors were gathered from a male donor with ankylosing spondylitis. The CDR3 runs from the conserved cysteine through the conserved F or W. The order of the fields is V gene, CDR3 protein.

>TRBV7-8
CASRTNRGGYNSPLHF
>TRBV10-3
CAISELGLPSGDTQYF
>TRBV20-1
CSARDDLAEQFF
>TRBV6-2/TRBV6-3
CASSYQYNEQFF
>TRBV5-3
CARSSHRDRVLCEQYF
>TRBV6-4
CASSKSGFGYTF
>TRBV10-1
CASSEGFRTDTQYF
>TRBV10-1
CASTPGTTNEKLFF
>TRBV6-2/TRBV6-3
CASSGGSLGPQETQYF
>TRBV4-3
CASSQDLRGSRRYNEQFF
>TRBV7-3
CASSPPGTGISETQYF
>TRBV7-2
CASSLQPLYGYTF
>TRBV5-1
CASSYSLTGNTPLHF
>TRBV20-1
CSATSGPFNEQFF
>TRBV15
CATSRRDRADTEAFF
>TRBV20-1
CSALAGKNTGELFF
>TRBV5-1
CASSSYGPATNEKLFF
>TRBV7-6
CASSLYPNYGYTF
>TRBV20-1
CSAVAGAKTGELFF
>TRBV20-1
CSARVQRGTDTQYF
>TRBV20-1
CSAPGSSGRNEQFF
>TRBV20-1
CSARISWQGSEKLFF
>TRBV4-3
CASSQDPRWATNEKLFF
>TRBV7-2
CASSLDRVSPLHF
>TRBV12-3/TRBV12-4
CASSLTTLPTYNEQFF
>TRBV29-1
CSGRGGGHYNEQFF
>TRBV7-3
CASSSPGTGELFF
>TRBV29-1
CSVGQETQYF
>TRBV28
CASSLSGGENIQYF
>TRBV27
CASSLDVNSGNTIYF
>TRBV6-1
CASSEWWGGDTQYF
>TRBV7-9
CASSLAKGSSYNEQFF
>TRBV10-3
CAISDRGGFYEQYF
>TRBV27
CASSWVSGQPQHF
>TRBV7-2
CASSLAAGLSTEAFF
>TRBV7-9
CAVSLGPYEQYF
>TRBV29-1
CSVGGLFNYGYTF
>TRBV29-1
CSVQGLAGNEQFF
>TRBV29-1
CSARNWEQFF
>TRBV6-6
CASTGDSYNEQFF
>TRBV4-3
CASSQERHSGNTIYF
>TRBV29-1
CSARLAGAGIEQFF
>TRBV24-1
CATSEPGQGNNGQFF
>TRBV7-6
CASSLLAHDKNEQFF